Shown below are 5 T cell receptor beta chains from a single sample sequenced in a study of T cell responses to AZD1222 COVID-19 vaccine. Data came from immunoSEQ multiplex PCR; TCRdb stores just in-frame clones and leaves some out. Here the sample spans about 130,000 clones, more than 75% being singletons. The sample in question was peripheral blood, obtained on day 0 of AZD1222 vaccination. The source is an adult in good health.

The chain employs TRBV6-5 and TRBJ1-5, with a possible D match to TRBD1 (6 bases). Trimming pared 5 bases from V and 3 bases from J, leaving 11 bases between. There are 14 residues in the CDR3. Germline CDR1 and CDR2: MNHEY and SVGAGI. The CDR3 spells CASSIDRNNQPQHF. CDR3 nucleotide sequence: TGTGCCAGCAGTATAGACAGGAACAATCAGCCCCAGCATTTT.

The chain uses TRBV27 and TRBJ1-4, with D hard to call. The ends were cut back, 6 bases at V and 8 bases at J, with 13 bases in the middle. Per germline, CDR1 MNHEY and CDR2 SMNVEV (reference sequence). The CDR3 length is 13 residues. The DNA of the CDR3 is TGTGCCAGCAGCCTCCTAGGACTGGAAAAACTGTTTTTT. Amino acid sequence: CASSLLGLEKLFF.

CDR3 DNA: TGTGCCAGTAGTATAGATGGAGGGAGGCAGCCCCAGCATTTT. Translation gives CASSIDGGRQPQHF. The chain couples TRBV19 to TRBJ1-5; D uncertain. The CDR3 is made up of 14 amino acids. Germline CDR1 LNHDA, CDR2 SQIVND (reference sequence). The germline V and J ends were trimmed by 0 bases and 7 bases, with 10 bases remaining between them. The full variable domain, rest sourced from reference TRBV19 and TRBJ1-5, is DGGITQSPKYLFRKEGQNVTLSCEQNLNHDAMYWYRQDPGQGLRLIYYSQIVNDFQKGDIAEGYSVSREKKESFPLTVTSAQKNPTAFYLCASSIDGGRQPQHFGDGTRLSIL.

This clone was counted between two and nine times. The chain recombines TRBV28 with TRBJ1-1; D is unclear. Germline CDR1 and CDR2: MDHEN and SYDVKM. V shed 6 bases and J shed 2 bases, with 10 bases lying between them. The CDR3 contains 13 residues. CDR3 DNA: TGTGCCAGCAGCTCTACTACTAACACTGAAGCTTTCTTT. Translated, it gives CASSSTTNTEAFF.

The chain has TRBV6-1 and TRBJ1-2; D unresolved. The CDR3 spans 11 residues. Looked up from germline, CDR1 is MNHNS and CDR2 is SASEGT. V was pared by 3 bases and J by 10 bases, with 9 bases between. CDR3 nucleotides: TGTGCCAGCAGTGAGTGGTCCCTCTACACCTTC. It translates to CASSEWSLYTF.